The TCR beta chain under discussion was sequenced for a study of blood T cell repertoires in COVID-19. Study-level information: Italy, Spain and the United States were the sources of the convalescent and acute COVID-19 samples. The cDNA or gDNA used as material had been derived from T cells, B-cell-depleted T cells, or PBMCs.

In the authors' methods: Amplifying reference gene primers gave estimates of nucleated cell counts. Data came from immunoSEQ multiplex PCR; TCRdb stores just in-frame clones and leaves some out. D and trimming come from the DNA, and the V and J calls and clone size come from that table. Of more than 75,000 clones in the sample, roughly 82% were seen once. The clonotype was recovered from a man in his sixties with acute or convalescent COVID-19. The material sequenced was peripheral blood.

The CDR3 reads CASSRDRLSSTEAFF. The CDR3 DNA reads TGTGCCAGCAGTCGGGACAGGTTGTCGTCCACTGAAGCTTTCTTT. V gene TRBV27 combines with J gene TRBJ1-1, with 8 bases matching TRBD1. The CDR3 contains 15 residues. The trim removed 5 bases at V and 4 bases at J, leaving 9 bases unmatched. Germline loops: CDR1 MNHEY, CDR2 SMNVEV (reference sequence).